This T cell receptor (beta chain) was sequenced in a study of cytomegalovirus exposure and HLA in healthy donors. This PCR relied on a set of 60 Vbeta primers and 13 Jbeta primers. The repertoire was sequenced with immunoSEQ multiplex PCR; TCRdb's copy has only in-frame clones and lacks some. The sample has about 59,000 clones, 70% to 75% seen once. The study, taken as a whole, reports: Reported performance of the classifier showed diagnosis of cytomegalovirus status with high specificity and sensitivity.

This CDR3 region has 15 residues. V was trimmed by 2 bases and J by 2 bases, leaving 12 bases between them. The V gene's germline CDR1 is SGHAT and CDR2 FQDESV (reference sequence). This clone was counted once. Its antigen is as yet unknown. The sequence was obtained from a man aged 30-40 years in good health and CMV-seropositive. This rearrangement joins TRBV11-1 to TRBJ2-5, with D tentatively TRBD2 (6 bases). Sample: PBMCs. The CDR3 DNA reads TGTGCCAGCAGCTTAATGGGACTTCTACAAGAGACCCAGTACTTC. Amino acid sequence: CASSLMGLLQETQYF.